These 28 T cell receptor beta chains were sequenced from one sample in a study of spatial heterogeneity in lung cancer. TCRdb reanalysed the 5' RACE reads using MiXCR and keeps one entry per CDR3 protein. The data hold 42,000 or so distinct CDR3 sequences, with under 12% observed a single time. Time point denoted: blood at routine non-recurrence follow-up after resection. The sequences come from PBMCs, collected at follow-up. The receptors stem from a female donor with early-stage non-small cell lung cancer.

CDR3 coding DNA: TGTGCCAGCAGTTTTTTTGCTAGCGTACAGACGCAGTATTTT. Its protein product is CASSFFASVQTQYF. V is TRBV27 and J is TRBJ2-3, with TRBD2 as a possible D gene (6 bases). The CDR3 consists of 14 residues. V was pared by 3 bases and J by 9 bases, with 16 bases between. Germline V gene lookup returns CDR1 MNHEY and CDR2 SMNVEV (reference sequence).

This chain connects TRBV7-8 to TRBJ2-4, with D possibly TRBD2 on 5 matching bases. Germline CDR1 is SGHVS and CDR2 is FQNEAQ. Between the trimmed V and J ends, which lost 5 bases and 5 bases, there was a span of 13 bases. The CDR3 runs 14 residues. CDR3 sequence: CASSPSLLENIQYF. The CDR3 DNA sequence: TGTGCCAGCAGCCCATCCTTACTAGAAAACATTCAGTACTTC. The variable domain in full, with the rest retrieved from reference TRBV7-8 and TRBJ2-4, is GAGVSQSPRYKVAKRGQDVALRCDPISGHVSLFWYQQALGQGPEFLTYFQNEAQLDKSGLPSDRFFAERPEGSVSTLKIQRTQQEDSAVYLCASSPSLLENIQYFGAGTRLSVL.

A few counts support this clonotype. CDR3 DNA sequence: TGCAGTGCTAGAGATGGGGCGGTCTACACCTTC. Translation: CSARDGAVYTF. The chain combines TRBV20-1 with TRBJ1-2; the D gene is possibly TRBD1 (5 bases). The CDR3 covers 11 residues. Germline V lookup: CDR1 DFQATT, CDR2 SNEGSKA (reference sequence). Trimming took off 0 bases at V and 10 bases at J, with 9 bases between the two ends.

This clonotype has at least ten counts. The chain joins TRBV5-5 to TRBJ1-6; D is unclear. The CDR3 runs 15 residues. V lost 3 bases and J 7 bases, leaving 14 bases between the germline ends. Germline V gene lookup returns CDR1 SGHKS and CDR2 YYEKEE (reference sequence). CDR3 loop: CASSWRTAGNSPLHF. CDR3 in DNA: TGTGCCAGCAGCTGGAGGACGGCTGGAAATTCACCCCTCCACTTT. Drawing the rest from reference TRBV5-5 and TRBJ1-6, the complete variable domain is DAGVTQSPTHLIKTRGQQVTLRCSPISGHKSVSWYQQVLGQGPQFIFQYYEKEERGRGNFPDRFSARQFPNYSSELNVNALLLGDSALYLCASSWRTAGNSPLHFGNGTRLTVT.

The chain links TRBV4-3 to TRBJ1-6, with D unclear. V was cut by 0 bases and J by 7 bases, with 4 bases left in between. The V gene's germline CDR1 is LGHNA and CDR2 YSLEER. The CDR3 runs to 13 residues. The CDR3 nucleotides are TGCGCCAGCAGCCAAGATCTAAATTCACCCCTCCACTTT. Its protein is CASSQDLNSPLHF.

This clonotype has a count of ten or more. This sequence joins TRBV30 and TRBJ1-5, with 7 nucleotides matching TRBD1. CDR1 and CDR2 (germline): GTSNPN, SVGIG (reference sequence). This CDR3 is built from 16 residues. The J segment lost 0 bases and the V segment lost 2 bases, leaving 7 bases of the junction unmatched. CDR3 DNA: TGTGCCTGGAGTAAAGCCGGACAGGATAGCAATCAGCCCCAGCATTTT. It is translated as CAWSKAGQDSNQPQHF.

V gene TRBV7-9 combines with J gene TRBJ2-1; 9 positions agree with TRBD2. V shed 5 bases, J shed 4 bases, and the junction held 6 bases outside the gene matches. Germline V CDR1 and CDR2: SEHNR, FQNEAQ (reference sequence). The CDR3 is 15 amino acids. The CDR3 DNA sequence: TGTGCCAGCAGCAAACTAGCGGGCGGATACAATGAGCAGTTCTTC. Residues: CASSKLAGGYNEQFF.

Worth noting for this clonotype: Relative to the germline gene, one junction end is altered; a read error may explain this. For the CDR3, the DNA is TGCGCCAACAGCCAAGATCAAGACACCGTCTACGAGCAGTACTTC. Its protein product is CANSQDQDTVYEQYF. The rearrangement joins TRBV4-1 to TRBJ2-7; D call uncertain. Germline assignment: CDR1 MGHRA and CDR2 YSYEKL. CDR3 size: 15 residues.

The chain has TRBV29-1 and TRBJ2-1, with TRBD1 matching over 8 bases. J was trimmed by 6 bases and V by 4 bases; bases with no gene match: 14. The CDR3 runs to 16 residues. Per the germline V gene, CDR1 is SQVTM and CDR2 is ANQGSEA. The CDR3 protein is CSVVPTYRGRSNEQFF. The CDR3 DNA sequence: TGCAGCGTTGTCCCCACGTACAGGGGGAGGAGCAATGAGCAGTTCTTC.

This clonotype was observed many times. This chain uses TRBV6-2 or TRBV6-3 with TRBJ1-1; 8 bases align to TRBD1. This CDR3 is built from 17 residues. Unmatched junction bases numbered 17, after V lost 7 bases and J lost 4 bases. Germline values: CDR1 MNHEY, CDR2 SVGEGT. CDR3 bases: TGTGCCAGCACCCGTCAAACAGGGGGAGTTAAGGTCACTGAAGCTTTCTTT. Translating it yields CASTRQTGGVKVTEAFF.

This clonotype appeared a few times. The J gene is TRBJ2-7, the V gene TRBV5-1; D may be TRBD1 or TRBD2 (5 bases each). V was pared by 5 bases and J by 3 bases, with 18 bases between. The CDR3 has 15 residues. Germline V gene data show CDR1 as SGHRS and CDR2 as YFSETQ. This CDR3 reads CASSRSLGTLYEQYF. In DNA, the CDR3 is TGCGCCAGCAGTCGGAGTCTAGGGACCCTCTACGAGCAGTACTTC.

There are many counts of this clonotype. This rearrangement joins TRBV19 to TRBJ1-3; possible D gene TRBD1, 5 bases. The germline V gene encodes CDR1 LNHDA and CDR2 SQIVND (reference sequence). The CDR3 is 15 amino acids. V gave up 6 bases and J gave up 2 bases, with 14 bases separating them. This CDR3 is CASSPAGTTGNTIYF. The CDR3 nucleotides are TGTGCCAGTAGCCCGGCCGGGACCACTGGAAACACCATATATTTT. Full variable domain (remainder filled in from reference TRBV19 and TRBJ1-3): DGGITQSPKYLFRKEGQNVTLSCEQNLNHDAMYWYRQDPGQGLRLIYYSQIVNDFQKGDIAEGYSVSREKKESFPLTVTSAQKNPTAFYLCASSPAGTTGNTIYFGEGSWLTVV.

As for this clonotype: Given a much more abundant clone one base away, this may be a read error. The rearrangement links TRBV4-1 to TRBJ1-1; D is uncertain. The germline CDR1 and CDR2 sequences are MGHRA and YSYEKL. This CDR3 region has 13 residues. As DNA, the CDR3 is TGCGCCAGCAGCCAAGAGGGGTTCACTGAACCTTTCTTT. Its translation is CASSQEGFTEPFF.

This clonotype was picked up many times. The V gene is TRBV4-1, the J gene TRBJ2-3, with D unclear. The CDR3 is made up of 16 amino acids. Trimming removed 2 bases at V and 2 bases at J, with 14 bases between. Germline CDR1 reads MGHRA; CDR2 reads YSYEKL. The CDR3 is CASSQPLSRPTDTQYF. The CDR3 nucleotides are TGCGCCAGCAGCCAACCACTGTCCCGGCCCACAGATACGCAGTATTTT.

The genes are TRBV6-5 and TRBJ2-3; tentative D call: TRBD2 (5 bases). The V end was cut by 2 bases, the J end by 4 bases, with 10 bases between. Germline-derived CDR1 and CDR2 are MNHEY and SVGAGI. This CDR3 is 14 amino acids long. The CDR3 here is CASSYELGSDTQYF. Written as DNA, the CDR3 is TGTGCCAGCAGTTACGAACTAGGGTCAGATACGCAGTATTTT.

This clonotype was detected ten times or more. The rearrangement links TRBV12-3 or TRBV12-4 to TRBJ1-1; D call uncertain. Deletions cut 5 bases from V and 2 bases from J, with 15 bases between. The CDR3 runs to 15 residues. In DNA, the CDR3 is TGTGCCAGCAGTCTCAGGAGGGAGCCAAACACTGAAGCTTTCTTT. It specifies CASSLRREPNTEAFF.

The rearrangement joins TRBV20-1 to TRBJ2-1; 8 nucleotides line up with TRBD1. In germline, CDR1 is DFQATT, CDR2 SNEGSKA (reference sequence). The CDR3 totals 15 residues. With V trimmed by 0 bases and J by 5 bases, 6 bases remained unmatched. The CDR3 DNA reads TGCAGTGCTAGAGATTTACAGGGGGGCCACAATGAGCAGTTCTTC. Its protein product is CSARDLQGGHNEQFF.

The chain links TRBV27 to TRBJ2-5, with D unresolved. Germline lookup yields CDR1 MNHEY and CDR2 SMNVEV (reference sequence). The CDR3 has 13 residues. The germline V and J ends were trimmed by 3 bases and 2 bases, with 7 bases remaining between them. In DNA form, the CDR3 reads TGTGCCAGCAGTTTGGCGGAACAAGAGACCCAGTACTTC. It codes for CASSLAEQETQYF.

The CDR3 loop reads CASSHTSGRAHGELFF. The DNA of the CDR3 is TGTGCCAGCAGCCATACTAGCGGGAGGGCCCACGGGGAGCTGTTTTTT. This chain connects TRBV3-1 to TRBJ2-2; 13 nucleotides line up with TRBD2. J lost 7 bases, V lost 3 bases, and 5 bases had no gene match. This CDR3 has 16 residues. Germline V lookup: CDR1 LGHDT, CDR2 YNNKEL (reference sequence).

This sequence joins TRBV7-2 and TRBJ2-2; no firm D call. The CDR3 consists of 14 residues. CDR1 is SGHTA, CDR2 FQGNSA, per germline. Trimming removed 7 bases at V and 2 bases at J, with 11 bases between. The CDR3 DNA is TGTGCCAGCACGACTCCGCCCAACACCGGGGAGCTGTTTTTT. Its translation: CASTTPPNTGELFF.

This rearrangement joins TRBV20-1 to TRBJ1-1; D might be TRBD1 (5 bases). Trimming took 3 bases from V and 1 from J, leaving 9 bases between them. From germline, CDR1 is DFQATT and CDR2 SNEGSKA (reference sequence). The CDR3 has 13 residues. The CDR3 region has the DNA TGCAGTGCTAGCCGACAGAAGAACACTGAAGCTTTCTTT. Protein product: CSASRQKNTEAFF.

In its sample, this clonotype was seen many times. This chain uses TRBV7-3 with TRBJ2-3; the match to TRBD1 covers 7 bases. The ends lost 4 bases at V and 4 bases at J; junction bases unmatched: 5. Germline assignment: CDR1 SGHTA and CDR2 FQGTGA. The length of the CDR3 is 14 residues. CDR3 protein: CASSSSGGPDTQYF. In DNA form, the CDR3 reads TGTGCCAGCAGCTCGTCAGGGGGACCAGATACGCAGTATTTT.

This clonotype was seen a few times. CDR3 coding DNA: TGCAGTGCTAGAGATCGTGGGGGGATCGAGACCCAGTACTTC. Encoded protein: CSARDRGGIETQYF. The chain carries TRBV20-1 and TRBJ2-5; a possible D gene is TRBD2 (6 bases). CDR3 length equals 14 residues. Germline CDR1 is DFQATT and CDR2 is SNEGSKA (reference sequence). V lost 0 bases and J lost 5, with 13 bases in between.

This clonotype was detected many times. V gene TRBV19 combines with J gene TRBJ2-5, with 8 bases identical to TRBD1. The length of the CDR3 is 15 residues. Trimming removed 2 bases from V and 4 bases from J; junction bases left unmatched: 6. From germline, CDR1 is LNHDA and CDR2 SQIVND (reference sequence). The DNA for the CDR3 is TGTGCCAGTAGTATAATCTGGACAGGGTCAGAGACCCAGTACTTC. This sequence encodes CASSIIWTGSETQYF.

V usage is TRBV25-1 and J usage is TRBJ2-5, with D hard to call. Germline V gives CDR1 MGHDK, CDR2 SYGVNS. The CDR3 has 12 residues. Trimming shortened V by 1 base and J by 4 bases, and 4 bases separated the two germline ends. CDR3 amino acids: CASSELGETQYF. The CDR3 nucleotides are TGTGCCAGCAGTGAATTAGGAGAGACCCAGTACTTC. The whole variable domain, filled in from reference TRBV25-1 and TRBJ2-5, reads EADIYQTPRYLVIGTGKKITLECSQTMGHDKMYWYQQDPGMELHLIHYSYGVNSTEKGDLSSESTVSRIRTEHFPLTLESARPSHTSQYLCASSELGETQYFGPGTRLLVL.

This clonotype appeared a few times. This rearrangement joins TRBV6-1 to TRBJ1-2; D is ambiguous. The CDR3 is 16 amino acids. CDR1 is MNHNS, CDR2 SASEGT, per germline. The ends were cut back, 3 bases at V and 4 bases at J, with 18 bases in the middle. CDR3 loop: CASSENSLRSGYGYTF. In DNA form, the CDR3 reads TGTGCCAGCAGTGAGAACTCCCTCCGATCGGGCTATGGCTACACCTTC.

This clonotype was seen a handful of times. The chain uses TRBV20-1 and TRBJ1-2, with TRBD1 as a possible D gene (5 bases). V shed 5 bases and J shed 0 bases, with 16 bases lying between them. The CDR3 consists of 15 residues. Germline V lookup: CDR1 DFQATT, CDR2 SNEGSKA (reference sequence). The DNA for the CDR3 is TGCAGTGCTCCCCCCTCGACAGATACTAACTATGGCTACACCTTC. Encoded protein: CSAPPSTDTNYGYTF.

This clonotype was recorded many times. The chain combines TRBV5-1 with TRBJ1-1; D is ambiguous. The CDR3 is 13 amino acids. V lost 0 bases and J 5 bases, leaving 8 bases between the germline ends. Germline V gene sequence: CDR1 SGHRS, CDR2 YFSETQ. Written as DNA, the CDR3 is TGCGCCAGCAGCTTGGGAGCCCGGACTGAAGCTTTCTTT. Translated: CASSLGARTEAFF.